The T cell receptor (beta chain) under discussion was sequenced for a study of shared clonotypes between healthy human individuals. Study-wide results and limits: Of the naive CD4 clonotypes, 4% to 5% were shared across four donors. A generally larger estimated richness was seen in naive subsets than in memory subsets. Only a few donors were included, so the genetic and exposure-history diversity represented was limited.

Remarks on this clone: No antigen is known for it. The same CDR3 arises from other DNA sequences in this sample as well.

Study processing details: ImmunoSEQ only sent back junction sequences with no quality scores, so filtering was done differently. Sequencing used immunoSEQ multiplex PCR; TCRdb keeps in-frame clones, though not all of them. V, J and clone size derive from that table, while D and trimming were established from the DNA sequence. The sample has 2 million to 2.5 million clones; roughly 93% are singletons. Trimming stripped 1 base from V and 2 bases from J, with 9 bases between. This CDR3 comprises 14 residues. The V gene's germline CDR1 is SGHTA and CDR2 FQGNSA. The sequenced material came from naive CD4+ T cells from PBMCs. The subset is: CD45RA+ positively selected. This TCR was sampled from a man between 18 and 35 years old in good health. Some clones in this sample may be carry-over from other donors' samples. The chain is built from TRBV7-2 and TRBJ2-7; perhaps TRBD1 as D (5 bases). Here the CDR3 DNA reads TGTGCCAGCAGCTTAGAGGCAGGGACCTACGAGCAGTACTTC. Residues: CASSLEAGTYEQYF.